This is a list of T cell receptor beta chains from one sample in a study of cytomegalovirus exposure and HLA in healthy donors. TCRdb's copy holds only in-frame clones and misses some; the assay was immunoSEQ multiplex PCR. The sample carries about 180,000 clones, 78% recorded once. Sequences were obtained from PBMCs. These receptor sequences come from a woman aged 50 to 65 in good health and CMV-seropositive. CDR3s include the opening cysteine and the closing phenylalanine or tryptophan.

CDR3 length	J gene	V gene	CDR3 protein
14	TRBJ2-7	TRBV11-1	CASSPQTSSAEQYF
15	TRBJ1-6	TRBV18	CASSPLDRYNSPLHF
16	TRBJ1-2	TRBV27	CASSPSSGHLNYGYTF
15	TRBJ1-6	TRBV28	CASSLEGVPNSPLHF
17	TRBJ1-6	TRBV11-2	CASSLDGAGGGSSPLHF
14	TRBJ1-2	TRBV11-3	CASSSLSAFYGYTF
14	TRBJ1-6	TRBV5-5	CASSLALRDSPLHF
16	TRBJ2-3	TRBV7-2	CASSFASASSTDTQYF
15	TRBJ1-2	TRBV4-3	CASSQVIVAPGGYTF
14	TRBJ2-2	TRBV2	CASRGVGEAGELFF
14	TRBJ2-1	TRBV5-1	CASSRTGRVVEQFF
14	TRBJ1-2	TRBV6-1	CASSRQGVNYGYTF
14	TRBJ1-2	TRBV6-1	CASIPTGEDYGYTF
16	TRBJ2-3	TRBV6-1	CASSEGGDYSYDTQYF
15	TRBJ2-6	TRBV28	CASSLVSSGANVLTF
15	TRBJ2-7	TRBV21-1	CASSKGGGHSYEQYF
16	TRBJ2-3	TRBV5-1	CASSSRLGRSTDTQYF
13	TRBJ1-1	TRBV5-4	CASSPQGATEAFF
16	TRBJ1-2	TRBV5-5	CASSWGSQGANYGYTF
14	TRBJ1-4	TRBV10-3	CAISDDSLNEKLFF
15	TRBJ2-2	TRBV18	CASSPSAQGTGELFF
15	TRBJ1-2	TRBV10-2	CASSNRVSANYGYTF
13	TRBJ2-5	TRBV25-1	CASRARGRETQYF
18	TRBJ2-3	TRBV7-9	CASSKRGQGRTSTDTQYF
14	TRBJ1-5	TRBV7-2	CASSLIDRDQPQHF
13	TRBJ1-1	TRBV28	CASSPQGNTEAFF
14	TRBJ1-1	TRBV7-9	CSSSPGGESTEAFF
15	TRBJ2-1	TRBV27	CASSPDREAYNEQFF
15	TRBJ1-6	TRBV2	CASSDGQTFRSPLHF
15	TRBJ1-5	TRBV30	CAWSSGGFGNQPQHF
12	TRBJ2-5	TRBV28	CASRDYQETQYF
17	TRBJ1-3	TRBV7-2	CASSLTPNGHSGNTIYF
16	TRBJ2-3	TRBV7-8	CASRISPGLDTDTQYF
12	TRBJ1-1	TRBV28	CASSFPNTEAFF
14	TRBJ1-1	TRBV11-3	CASSSQGASTEAFF
16	TRBJ2-4	TRBV4-3	CASSQDLLAGINSQYF
14	TRBJ2-7	TRBV7-2	CASSLVGQSYEQYF
14	TRBJ1-2	TRBV19	CASKPQGLDYGYTF
14	TRBJ1-1	TRBV19	CASSKGGANTEAFF
13	TRBJ2-4	TRBV7-6	CASSLKLGDSQYF
14	TRBJ1-1	TRBV9	CASSVVGGNTEAFF
17	TRBJ1-5	TRBV28	CASSPAGWMNSNQPQHF
14	TRBJ2-4	TRBV6-5	CASHPSRVVDSQYF
12	TRBJ2-5	TRBV7-2	CASSHSRETQYF
16	TRBJ1-5	TRBV6-6	CASSYGQGVANQPQHF
14	TRBJ1-1	TRBV5-1	CASSLGAGNTEAFF
13	TRBJ2-7	TRBV7-2	CASSLAGEGEQYF
14	TRBJ2-3	TRBV4-1	CASSQDPISKTQYF
15	TRBJ1-2	TRBV19	CASSNGQGEWYGYTF